The entry that follows covers one T cell receptor beta chain sequence. Its antigen is currently unknown. Researchers ran the PCR with 60 Vbeta and 13 Jbeta primers. The authors' processing: Roughly 12 million of some 80 million unique TCR beta chains were shared, per a later count. The data were produced by immunoSEQ multiplex PCR, yet TCRdb's version contains in-frame clones alone and is incomplete. V, J and clone size are those of that table, while D and trimming were read from the DNA. The table includes roughly 200,000 clones, roughly 80% detected once. The record originates from a study of cytomegalovirus exposure and HLA in healthy donors. Study-level points and caveats: In a later analysis, several top co-occurrence clusters appeared linked to parvovirus B19, influenza, CMV and Epstein-Barr virus.

Healthy bone marrow donors formed the donor group. Trimming cost V 4 bases and J 8 bases, with 18 bases left between them. Germline V CDR1 and CDR2: SGDLS, YYNGEE. The CDR3 is 15 residues long. The sequence was obtained from a woman aged 25-40 years in good health and CMV-seropositive. Sequencing was performed on PBMCs. The gene calls are TRBV9 and TRBJ1-4; the D gene is possibly TRBD1 (5 bases). CDR3 in amino acids: CASSMRPGGKEKLFF. The CDR3 DNA sequence: TGTGCCAGCAGCATGCGGCCGGGGGGGAAGGAAAAACTGTTTTTT.